This is a list of T cell receptor beta chains from one sample in a study of shared clonotypes between healthy human individuals. Method: immunoSEQ multiplex PCR; TCRdb's copy keeps in-frame clones and lacks some. The data hold 1,400,000 or so clones, with 98% to 99% observed a single time. Sequenced material: naive CD4+ T cells sorted from blood. The receptors stem from a man between 25 and 39 years old in good health. Each CDR3 is given with its conserved first and last residue. The order of the fields is clone size, D gene, V gene, J gene, CDR3 protein, CDR3 DNA. The D gene is left open where the match is weak. Expanded clones get a size class; other rows say once, few or many, or leave the size out.

clone_size: NA
d_call: TRBD1
v_call: TRBV6-1
j_call: TRBJ2-5
cdr3_aa: CASSVTGTGFLAQYF
cdr3_nt: TGTGCCAGCAGTGTAACCGGGACAGGGTTTTTGGCCCAGTACTTC

clone_size: NA
d_call: TRBD1
v_call: TRBV11-2
j_call: TRBJ1-5
cdr3_aa: CASSTGDRANQPQHF
cdr3_nt: TGTGCCAGCAGCACAGGGGACAGGGCAAATCAGCCCCAGCATTTT

clone_size: NA
d_call: NA
v_call: TRBV6-5
j_call: TRBJ2-1
cdr3_aa: CASSYVQGNEQFF
cdr3_nt: TGTGCCAGCAGTTACGTACAGGGCAATGAGCAGTTCTTC

clone_size: NA
d_call: TRBD2
v_call: TRBV7-9
j_call: TRBJ2-7
cdr3_aa: CASSSPAGAYEQYF
cdr3_nt: TGTGCCAGCAGCTCGCCAGCGGGGGCATACGAGCAGTACTTC

clone_size: NA
d_call: TRBD2
v_call: TRBV30
j_call: TRBJ2-7
cdr3_aa: CAWSVNGTRGEQYF
cdr3_nt: TGTGCCTGGAGTGTTAACGGGACTAGAGGCGAGCAGTACTTC

clone_size: NA
d_call: NA
v_call: TRBV4-2
j_call: TRBJ2-5
cdr3_aa: CASSHRETQYF
cdr3_nt: TGTGCCAGCAGCCACAGGGAGACCCAGTACTTC

clone_size: once
d_call: NA
v_call: TRBV29-1
j_call: TRBJ2-7
cdr3_aa: CSIRVGTYEQYF
cdr3_nt: TGCAGCATCCGCGTGGGGACCTACGAGCAGTACTTC

clone_size: NA
d_call: NA
v_call: TRBV9
j_call: TRBJ2-1
cdr3_aa: CASSVGAEQFF
cdr3_nt: TGTGCCAGCAGCGTAGGGGCTGAGCAGTTCTTC

clone_size: NA
d_call: NA
v_call: TRBV18
j_call: TRBJ1-5
cdr3_aa: CASSPGQSQTRPQHF
cdr3_nt: TGTGCCAGCTCACCCGGACAATCCCAAACTCGGCCCCAGCATTTT

clone_size: NA
d_call: NA
v_call: TRBV7-2
j_call: TRBJ2-3
cdr3_aa: CASSLNGAVRTDTQYF
cdr3_nt: TGTGCCAGCAGCTTAAATGGAGCGGTGAGAACAGATACGCAGTATTTT

clone_size: NA
d_call: NA
v_call: TRBV28
j_call: TRBJ1-5
cdr3_aa: CASKETPYQPQHF
cdr3_nt: TGTGCCAGCAAGGAGACACCTTATCAGCCCCAGCATTTT

clone_size: NA
d_call: TRBD2
v_call: TRBV7-2
j_call: TRBJ2-1
cdr3_aa: CASTAGLAGAYNEQFF
cdr3_nt: TGTGCCAGCACCGCGGGCCTAGCGGGAGCCTACAATGAGCAGTTCTTC

clone_size: NA
d_call: NA
v_call: TRBV5-1
j_call: TRBJ2-1
cdr3_aa: CASSMDVIYNEQFF
cdr3_nt: TGCGCCAGCAGCATGGACGTGATATACAATGAGCAGTTCTTC

clone_size: NA
d_call: NA
v_call: TRBV9
j_call: TRBJ2-3
cdr3_aa: CASSVGLAKSTDTQYF
cdr3_nt: TGTGCCAGCAGCGTCGGTCTAGCGAAGAGCACAGATACGCAGTATTTT

clone_size: once
d_call: TRBD2
v_call: TRBV5-1
j_call: TRBJ2-2
cdr3_aa: CASSYGLAETTGELFF
cdr3_nt: TGCGCCAGCAGCTATGGACTAGCGGAGACCACCGGGGAGCTGTTTTTT

clone_size: NA
d_call: NA
v_call: TRBV27
j_call: TRBJ2-5
cdr3_aa: CASSSWGTQYF
cdr3_nt: TGTGCCAGCAGCTCGTGGGGGACCCAGTACTTC

clone_size: NA
d_call: TRBD2
v_call: TRBV4-1
j_call: TRBJ2-1
cdr3_aa: CASSLLAGGNNEQFF
cdr3_nt: TGCGCCAGCAGCCTTCTAGCGGGAGGAAACAATGAGCAGTTCTTC

clone_size: NA
d_call: NA
v_call: TRBV7-8
j_call: TRBJ2-1
cdr3_aa: CASSPARDPSYNEQFF
cdr3_nt: TGTGCCAGCAGCCCCGCTCGGGACCCCTCCTACAATGAGCAGTTCTTC

clone_size: NA
d_call: NA
v_call: TRBV5-4
j_call: TRBJ2-5
cdr3_aa: CASSLDRVGKETQYF
cdr3_nt: TGTGCCAGCAGCTTGGACAGGGTCGGTAAGGAGACCCAGTACTTC

clone_size: NA
d_call: NA
v_call: TRBV6-1
j_call: TRBJ1-5
cdr3_aa: CASSPSVGNQPQHF
cdr3_nt: TGTGCCAGCAGCCCTTCTGTCGGCAATCAGCCCCAGCATTTT

clone_size: NA
d_call: TRBD2
v_call: TRBV4-3
j_call: TRBJ2-7
cdr3_aa: CASSQDMGGGREQYF
cdr3_nt: TGCGCCAGCAGCCAAGATATGGGGGGAGGGCGCGAGCAGTACTTC

clone_size: NA
d_call: TRBD2
v_call: TRBV5-1
j_call: TRBJ2-1
cdr3_aa: CASSKPFADFKTSGTYNEQFF
cdr3_nt: TGCGCCAGCAGTAAACCCTTTGCGGACTTCAAGACTAGCGGGACATACAATGAGCAGTTCTTC

clone_size: NA
d_call: NA
v_call: TRBV18
j_call: TRBJ2-1
cdr3_aa: CASSPPAGYNEQFF
cdr3_nt: TGTGCCAGCTCACCTCCCGCAGGGTACAATGAGCAGTTCTTC

clone_size: NA
d_call: TRBD1
v_call: TRBV10-3
j_call: TRBJ1-4
cdr3_aa: CAIRPGQGNEKLFF
cdr3_nt: TGTGCCATCAGGCCGGGACAGGGCAATGAAAAACTGTTTTTT

clone_size: NA
d_call: NA
v_call: TRBV18
j_call: TRBJ2-7
cdr3_aa: CASSPPSSHEQYF
cdr3_nt: TGTGCCAGCTCACCACCTTCTAGCCACGAGCAGTACTTC

clone_size: NA
d_call: NA
v_call: TRBV6-5
j_call: TRBJ2-7
cdr3_aa: CASTHGHEQYF
cdr3_nt: TGTGCCAGCACCCATGGTCACGAGCAGTACTTC

clone_size: NA
d_call: NA
v_call: TRBV5-1
j_call: TRBJ2-5
cdr3_aa: CASSLVGGVRKTQYF
cdr3_nt: TGCGCCAGCAGCTTGGTGGGGGGAGTGCGGAAGACCCAGTACTTC

clone_size: NA
d_call: TRBD2
v_call: TRBV28
j_call: TRBJ2-3
cdr3_aa: CASRGSGRATDTQYF
cdr3_nt: TGTGCCAGCCGAGGGAGCGGGAGGGCTACAGATACGCAGTATTTT

clone_size: NA
d_call: NA
v_call: TRBV18
j_call: TRBJ2-1
cdr3_aa: CASSPPGRGAQQGEQFF
cdr3_nt: TGTGCCAGCTCACCACCAGGCAGGGGGGCGCAGCAGGGGGAACAGTTCTTC

clone_size: NA
d_call: TRBD1
v_call: TRBV15
j_call: TRBJ2-2
cdr3_aa: CATSRARQGWAGELFF
cdr3_nt: TGTGCCACCAGCAGAGCCCGACAGGGGTGGGCCGGGGAGCTGTTTTTT

clone_size: NA
d_call: NA
v_call: TRBV5-1
j_call: TRBJ1-2
cdr3_aa: CASSITGSTTSHGYTF
cdr3_nt: TGCGCCAGCAGCATTACGGGCTCAACTACAAGTCATGGCTACACCTTC

clone_size: once
d_call: TRBD2
v_call: TRBV18
j_call: TRBJ2-1
cdr3_aa: CASSLGGYNEQFF
cdr3_nt: TGTGCCAGCTCCCTCGGGGGGTACAATGAGCAGTTCTTC

clone_size: NA
d_call: NA
v_call: TRBV7-2
j_call: TRBJ2-3
cdr3_aa: CASSNGPTAVTDTQYF
cdr3_nt: TGTGCCAGCAGCAACGGACCGACCGCCGTCACAGATACGCAGTATTTT

clone_size: NA
d_call: NA
v_call: TRBV5-4
j_call: TRBJ2-3
cdr3_aa: CASSLMSGGMPGGTDTQYF
cdr3_nt: TGTGCCAGCAGCTTGATGTCTGGCGGGATGCCCGGGGGCACAGATACGCAGTATTTT

clone_size: NA
d_call: TRBD1
v_call: TRBV29-1
j_call: TRBJ2-6
cdr3_aa: CSLRDRGISGANVLTF
cdr3_nt: TGCAGCCTCCGGGACAGGGGAATCTCTGGGGCCAACGTCCTGACTTTC

clone_size: NA
d_call: NA
v_call: TRBV4-1
j_call: TRBJ1-4
cdr3_aa: CASSHLPVGDEKLFF
cdr3_nt: TGCGCCAGCAGCCATCTACCTGTGGGCGATGAAAAACTGTTTTTT

clone_size: NA
d_call: NA
v_call: TRBV7-2
j_call: TRBJ2-1
cdr3_aa: CASSLVIGHYNEQFF
cdr3_nt: TGTGCCAGCAGCTTAGTAATAGGTCACTACAATGAGCAGTTCTTC

clone_size: NA
d_call: NA
v_call: TRBV15
j_call: TRBJ1-5
cdr3_aa: CATSRRDDQPQHF
cdr3_nt: TGTGCCACCAGCAGACGCGATGATCAGCCCCAGCATTTT

clone_size: NA
d_call: NA
v_call: TRBV11-1
j_call: TRBJ1-1
cdr3_aa: CASSLDFQNTEAFF
cdr3_nt: TGTGCCAGCAGCTTAGACTTCCAGAACACTGAAGCTTTCTTT

clone_size: NA
d_call: NA
v_call: TRBV27
j_call: TRBJ2-3
cdr3_aa: CASTPNGQSTDTQYF
cdr3_nt: TGTGCCAGCACTCCCAATGGGCAGAGCACAGATACGCAGTATTTT

clone_size: NA
d_call: NA
v_call: TRBV6-1
j_call: TRBJ2-2
cdr3_aa: CASSVIQRELFF
cdr3_nt: TGTGCCAGCAGTGTAATCCAGAGGGAGCTGTTTTTT